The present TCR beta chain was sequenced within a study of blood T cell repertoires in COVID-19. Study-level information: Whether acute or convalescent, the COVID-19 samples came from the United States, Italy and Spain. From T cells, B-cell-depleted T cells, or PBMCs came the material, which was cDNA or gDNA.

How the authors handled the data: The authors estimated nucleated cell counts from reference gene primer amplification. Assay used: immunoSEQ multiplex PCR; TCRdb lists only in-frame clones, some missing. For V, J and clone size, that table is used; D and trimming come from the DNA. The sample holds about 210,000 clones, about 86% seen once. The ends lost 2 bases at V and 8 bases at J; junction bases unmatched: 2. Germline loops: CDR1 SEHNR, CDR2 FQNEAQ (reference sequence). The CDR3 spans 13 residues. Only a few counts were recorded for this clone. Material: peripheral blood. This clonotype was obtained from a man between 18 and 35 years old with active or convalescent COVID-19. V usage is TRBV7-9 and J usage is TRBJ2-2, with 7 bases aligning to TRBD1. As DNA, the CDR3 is TGTGCCAGCAGCTTAAACAGGGGTGGGGAGCTGTTTTTT. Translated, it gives CASSLNRGGELFF.